This T cell receptor (beta chain) was profiled in a study of cytomegalovirus exposure and HLA in healthy donors. The PCR contained 60 Vbeta and 13 Jbeta primers. TCRdb keeps only in-frame clones here, not all; method: immunoSEQ multiplex PCR. The sample records 60,000 to 70,000 clones, about 71% being singletons. The TCR originated in a man in his 60s in good health and CMV-seropositive. Sequenced material: PBMCs.

The CDR3 reads CASSIDTSADGYTF. CDR3 nucleotides: TGTGCCAGCAGTATAGACACTTCAGCTGATGGCTACACCTTC. The gene calls are TRBV2 and TRBJ1-2; D uncertain. This CDR3 is 14 amino acids long. Trimming removed 5 bases from V and 6 bases from J, with 16 bases in between. Per germline, CDR1 SNHLY and CDR2 FYNNEI.